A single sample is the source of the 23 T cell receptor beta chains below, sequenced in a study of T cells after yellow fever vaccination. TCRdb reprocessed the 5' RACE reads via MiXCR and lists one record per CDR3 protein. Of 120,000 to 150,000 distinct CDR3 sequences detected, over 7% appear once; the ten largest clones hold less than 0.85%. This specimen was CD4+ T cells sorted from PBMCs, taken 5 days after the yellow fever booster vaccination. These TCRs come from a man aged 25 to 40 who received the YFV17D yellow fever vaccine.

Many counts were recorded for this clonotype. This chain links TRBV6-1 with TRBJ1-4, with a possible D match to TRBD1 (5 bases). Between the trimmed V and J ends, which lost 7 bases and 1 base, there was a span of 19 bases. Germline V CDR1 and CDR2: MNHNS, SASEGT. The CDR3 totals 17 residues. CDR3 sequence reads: CASIVGTGRGTNEKLFF. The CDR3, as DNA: TGTGCCAGCATTGTAGGGACCGGGAGGGGAACTAATGAAAAACTGTTTTTT.

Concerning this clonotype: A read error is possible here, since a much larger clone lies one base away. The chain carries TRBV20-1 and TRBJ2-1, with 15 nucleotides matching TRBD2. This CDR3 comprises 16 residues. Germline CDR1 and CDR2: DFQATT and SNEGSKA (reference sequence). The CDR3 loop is CCAGTSGRPSYNEQFF. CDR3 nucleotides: TGCTGTGCGGGGACTAGCGGGAGGCCATCCTACAATGAGCAGTTCTTC.

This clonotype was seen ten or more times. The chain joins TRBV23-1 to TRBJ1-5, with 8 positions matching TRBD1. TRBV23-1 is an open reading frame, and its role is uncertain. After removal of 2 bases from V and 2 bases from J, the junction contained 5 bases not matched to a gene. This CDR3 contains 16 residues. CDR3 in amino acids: CASSQRQGKRNQPQHF. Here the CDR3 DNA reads TGCGCCAGCAGTCAAAGACAGGGGAAACGCAATCAGCCCCAGCATTTT.

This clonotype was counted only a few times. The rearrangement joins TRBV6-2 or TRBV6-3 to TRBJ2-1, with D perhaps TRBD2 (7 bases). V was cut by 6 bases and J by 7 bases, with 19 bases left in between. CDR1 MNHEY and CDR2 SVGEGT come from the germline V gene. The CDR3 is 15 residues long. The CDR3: CASRRTDWGGNEQFF. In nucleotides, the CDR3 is TGTGCCAGCAGGCGGACAGATTGGGGGGGGAATGAGCAGTTCTTC.

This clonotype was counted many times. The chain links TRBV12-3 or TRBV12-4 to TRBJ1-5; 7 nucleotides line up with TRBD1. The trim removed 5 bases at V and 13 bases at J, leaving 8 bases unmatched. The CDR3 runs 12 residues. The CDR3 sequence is CASSHHQGDQHF. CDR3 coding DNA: TGTGCCAGCAGTCACCACCAGGGGGATCAGCATTTT.

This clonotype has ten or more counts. CDR3 nucleotides: TGTGCCACCAGTGACCCCAACGGGGGGTTGGAGACCCAGTACTTC. It is translated as CATSDPNGGLETQYF. The V gene is TRBV24-1, the J gene TRBJ2-5; 7 positions agree with TRBD2. Unmatched junction bases numbered 9, after V lost 4 bases and J lost 5 bases. The CDR3 loop spans 15 amino acids. Germline-derived CDR1 and CDR2 are KGHDR and SFDVKD.

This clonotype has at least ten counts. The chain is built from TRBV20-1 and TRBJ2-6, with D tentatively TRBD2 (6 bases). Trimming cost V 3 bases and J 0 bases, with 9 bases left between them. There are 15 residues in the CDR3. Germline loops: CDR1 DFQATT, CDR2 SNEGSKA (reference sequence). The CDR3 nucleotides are TGCAGTGCTAGTTTCGGGAGCTCTGGGGCCAACGTCCTGACTTTC. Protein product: CSASFGSSGANVLTF.

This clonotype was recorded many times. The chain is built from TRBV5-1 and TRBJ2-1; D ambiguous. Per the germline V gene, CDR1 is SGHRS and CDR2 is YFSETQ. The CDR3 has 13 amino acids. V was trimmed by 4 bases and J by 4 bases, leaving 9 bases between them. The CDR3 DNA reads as TGCGCCAGCAGCGACGGCCGTTACAATGAGCAGTTCTTC. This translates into CASSDGRYNEQFF.

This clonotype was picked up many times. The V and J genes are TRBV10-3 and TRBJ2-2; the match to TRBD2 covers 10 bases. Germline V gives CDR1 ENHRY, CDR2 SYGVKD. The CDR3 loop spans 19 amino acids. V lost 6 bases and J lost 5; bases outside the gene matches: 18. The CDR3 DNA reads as TGTGCCATCAGCGGACAAATTAGCGGGAGGCGGTCGAGGACCGGGGAGCTGTTTTTT. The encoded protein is CAISGQISGRRSRTGELFF.

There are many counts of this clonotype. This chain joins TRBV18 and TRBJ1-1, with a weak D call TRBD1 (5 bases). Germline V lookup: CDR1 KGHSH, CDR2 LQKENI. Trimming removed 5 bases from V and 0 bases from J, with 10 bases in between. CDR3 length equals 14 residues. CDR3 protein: CASSIQDMNTEAFF. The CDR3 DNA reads TGTGCCAGCTCAATACAGGATATGAACACTGAAGCTTTCTTT.

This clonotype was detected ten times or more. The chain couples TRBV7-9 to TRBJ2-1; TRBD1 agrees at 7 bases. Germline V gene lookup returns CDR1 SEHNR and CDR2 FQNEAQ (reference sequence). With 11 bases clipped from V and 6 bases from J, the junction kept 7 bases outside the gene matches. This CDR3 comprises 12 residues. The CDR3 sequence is CASEKGANEQFF. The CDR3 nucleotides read TGTGCCTCCGAGAAGGGGGCCAATGAGCAGTTCTTC. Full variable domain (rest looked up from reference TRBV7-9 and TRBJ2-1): DTGVSQNPRHKITKRGQNVTFRCDPISEHNRLYWYRQTLGQGPEFLTYFQNEAQLEKSRLLSDRFSAERPKGSFSTLEIQRTEQGDSAMYLCASEKGANEQFFGPGTRLTVL.

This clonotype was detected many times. CDR3 loop: CASSSSGAADNEQFF. DNA of the CDR3: TGTGCCAGCAGCTCTAGCGGGGCGGCGGACAATGAGCAGTTCTTC. V gene TRBV7-9 combines with J gene TRBJ2-1, with 9 positions matching TRBD2. V trimming: 4 bases; J trimming: 5 bases; junction bases outside the gene matches: 6. The CDR3 is 15 amino acids. Germline CDR1 is SEHNR and CDR2 is FQNEAQ (reference sequence).

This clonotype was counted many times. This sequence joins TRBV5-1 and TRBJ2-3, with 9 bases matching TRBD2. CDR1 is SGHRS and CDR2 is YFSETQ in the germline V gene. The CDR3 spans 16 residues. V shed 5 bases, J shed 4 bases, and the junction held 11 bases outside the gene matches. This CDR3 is CASSPIAGASPDTQYF. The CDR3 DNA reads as TGCGCCAGCAGTCCCATAGCGGGAGCTTCCCCAGATACGCAGTATTTT.

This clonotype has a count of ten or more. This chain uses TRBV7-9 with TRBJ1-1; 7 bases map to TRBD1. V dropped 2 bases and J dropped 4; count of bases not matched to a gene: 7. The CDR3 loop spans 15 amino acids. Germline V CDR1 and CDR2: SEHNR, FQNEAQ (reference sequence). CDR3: CASSLTAGGSTEAFF. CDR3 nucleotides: TGTGCCAGCAGCTTAACAGCAGGGGGGAGCACTGAAGCTTTCTTT.

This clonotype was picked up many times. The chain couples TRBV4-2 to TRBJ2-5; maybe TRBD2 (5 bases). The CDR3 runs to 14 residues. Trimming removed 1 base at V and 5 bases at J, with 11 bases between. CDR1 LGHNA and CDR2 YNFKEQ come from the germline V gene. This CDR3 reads CASSQGGSAETQYF. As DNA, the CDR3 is TGTGCCAGCAGCCAAGGAGGGTCAGCTGAGACCCAGTACTTC.

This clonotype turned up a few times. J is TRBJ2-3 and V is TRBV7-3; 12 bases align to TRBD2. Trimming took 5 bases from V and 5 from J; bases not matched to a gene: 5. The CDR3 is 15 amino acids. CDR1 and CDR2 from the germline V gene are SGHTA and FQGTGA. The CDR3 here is CASSILAGGRDTQYF. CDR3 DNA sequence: TGTGCCAGCAGCATACTAGCGGGAGGAAGAGATACGCAGTATTTT.

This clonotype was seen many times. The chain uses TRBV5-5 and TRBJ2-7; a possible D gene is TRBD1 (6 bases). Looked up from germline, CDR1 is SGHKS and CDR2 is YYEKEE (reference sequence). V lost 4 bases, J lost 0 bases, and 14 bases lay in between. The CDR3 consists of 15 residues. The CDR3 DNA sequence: TGTGCCAGCAGCCTAAGGGCAGGGGCCTCCTACGAGCAGTACTTC. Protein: CASSLRAGASYEQYF.

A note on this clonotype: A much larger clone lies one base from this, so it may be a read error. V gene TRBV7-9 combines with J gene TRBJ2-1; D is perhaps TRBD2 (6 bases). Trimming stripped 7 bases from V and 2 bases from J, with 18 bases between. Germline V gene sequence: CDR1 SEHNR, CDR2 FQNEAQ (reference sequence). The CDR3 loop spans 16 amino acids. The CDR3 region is CASTDGLQEPYNEQFF. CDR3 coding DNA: TGTGCCAGCACCGATGGACTACAAGAACCCTACAATGAGCAGTTCTTC.

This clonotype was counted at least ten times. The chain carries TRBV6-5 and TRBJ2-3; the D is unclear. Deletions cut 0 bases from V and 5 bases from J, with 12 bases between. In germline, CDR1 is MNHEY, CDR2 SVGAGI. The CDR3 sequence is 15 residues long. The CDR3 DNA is TGTGCCAGCAGTTACTCGGTCCGTCTTGGAGATACGCAGTATTTT. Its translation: CASSYSVRLGDTQYF.

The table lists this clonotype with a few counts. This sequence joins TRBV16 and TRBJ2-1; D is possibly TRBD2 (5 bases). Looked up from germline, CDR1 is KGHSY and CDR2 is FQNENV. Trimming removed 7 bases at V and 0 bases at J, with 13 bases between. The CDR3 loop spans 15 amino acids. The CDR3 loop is CASNPTGSSYNEQFF. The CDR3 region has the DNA TGTGCCAGCAATCCTACGGGAAGCTCCTACAATGAGCAGTTCTTC.

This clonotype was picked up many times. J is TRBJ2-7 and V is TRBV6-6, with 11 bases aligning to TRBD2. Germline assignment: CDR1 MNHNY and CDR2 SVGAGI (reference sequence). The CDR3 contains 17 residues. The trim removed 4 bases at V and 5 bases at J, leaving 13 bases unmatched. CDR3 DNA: TGTGCCAGCAGTTCCCCTAGCGGGAGGCCACCTTCCGACGAGCAGTACTTC. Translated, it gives CASSSPSGRPPSDEQYF.

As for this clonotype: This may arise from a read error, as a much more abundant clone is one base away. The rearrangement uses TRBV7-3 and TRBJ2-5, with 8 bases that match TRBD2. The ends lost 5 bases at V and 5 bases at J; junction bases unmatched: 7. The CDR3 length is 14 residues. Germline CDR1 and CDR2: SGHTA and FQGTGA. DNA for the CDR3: TGTGCCAGCAGCCCAGGACTAGCCCATGAGACCCAGTACTTC. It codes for CASSPGLAHETQYF.

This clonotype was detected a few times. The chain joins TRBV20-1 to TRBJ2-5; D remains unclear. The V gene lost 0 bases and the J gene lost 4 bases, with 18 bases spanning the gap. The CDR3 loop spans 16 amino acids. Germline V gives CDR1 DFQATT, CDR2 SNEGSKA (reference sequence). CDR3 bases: TGCAGTGCTAGAGATTCACGGCTAACCAAGGGAGAGACCCAGTACTTC. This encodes CSARDSRLTKGETQYF.